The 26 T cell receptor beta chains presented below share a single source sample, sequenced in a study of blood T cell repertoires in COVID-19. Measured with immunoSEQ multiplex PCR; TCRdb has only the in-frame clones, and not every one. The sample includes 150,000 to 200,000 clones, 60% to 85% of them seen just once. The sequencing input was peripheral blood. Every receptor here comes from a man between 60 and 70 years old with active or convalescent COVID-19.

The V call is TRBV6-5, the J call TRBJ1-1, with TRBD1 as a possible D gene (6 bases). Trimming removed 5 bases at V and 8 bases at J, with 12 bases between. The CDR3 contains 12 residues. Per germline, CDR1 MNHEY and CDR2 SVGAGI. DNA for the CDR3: TGTGCCAGCAGTAGAGGGGGGGCCGAAGCTTTCTTT. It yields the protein CASSRGGAEAFF.

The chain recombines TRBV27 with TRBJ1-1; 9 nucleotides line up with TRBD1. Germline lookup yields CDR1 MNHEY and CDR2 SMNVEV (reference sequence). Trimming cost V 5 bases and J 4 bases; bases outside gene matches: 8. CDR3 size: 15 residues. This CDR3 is CASSLQQGAGTEAFF. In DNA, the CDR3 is TGTGCCAGCAGTCTACAACAGGGGGCTGGCACTGAAGCTTTCTTT.

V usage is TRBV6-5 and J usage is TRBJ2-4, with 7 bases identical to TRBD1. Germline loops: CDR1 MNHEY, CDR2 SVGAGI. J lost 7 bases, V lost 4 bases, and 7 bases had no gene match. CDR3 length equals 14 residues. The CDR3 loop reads CASSSRGRGNIQYF. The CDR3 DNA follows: TGTGCCAGCAGTTCTCGGGGCAGGGGGAACATTCAGTACTTC.

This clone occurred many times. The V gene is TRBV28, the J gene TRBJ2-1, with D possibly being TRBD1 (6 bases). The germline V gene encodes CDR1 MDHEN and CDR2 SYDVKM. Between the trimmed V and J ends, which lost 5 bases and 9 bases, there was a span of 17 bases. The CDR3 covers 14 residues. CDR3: CASSRPLTGIEQFF. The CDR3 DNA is TGTGCCAGCAGTCGCCCCCTCACAGGGATTGAGCAGTTCTTC.

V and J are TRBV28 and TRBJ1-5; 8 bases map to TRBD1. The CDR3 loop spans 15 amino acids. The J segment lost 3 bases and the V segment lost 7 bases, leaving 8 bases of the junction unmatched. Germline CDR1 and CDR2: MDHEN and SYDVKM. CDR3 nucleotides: TGTGCCAGCACCCAGGGGGCGCACGACAATCAGCCCCAGCATTTT. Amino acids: CASTQGAHDNQPQHF. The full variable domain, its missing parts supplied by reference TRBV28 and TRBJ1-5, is DVKVTQSSRYLVKRTGEKVFLECVQDMDHENMFWYRQDPGLGLRLIYFSYDVKMKEKGDIPEGYSVSREKKERFSLILESASTNQTSMYLCASTQGAHDNQPQHFGDGTRLSIL.

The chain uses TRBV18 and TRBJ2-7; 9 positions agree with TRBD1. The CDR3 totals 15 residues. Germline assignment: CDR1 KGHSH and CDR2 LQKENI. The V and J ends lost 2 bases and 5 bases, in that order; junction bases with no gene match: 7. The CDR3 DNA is TGTGCCAGCTCACCAACCGTTGGACAGGGGAACGAGCAGTACTTC. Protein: CASSPTVGQGNEQYF.

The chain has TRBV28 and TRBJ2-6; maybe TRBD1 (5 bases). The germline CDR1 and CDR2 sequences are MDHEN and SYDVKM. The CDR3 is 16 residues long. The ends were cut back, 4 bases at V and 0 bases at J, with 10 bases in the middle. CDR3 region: CASSWAGSSGANVLTF. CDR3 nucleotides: TGTGCCAGCAGTTGGGCAGGGTCCTCTGGGGCCAACGTCCTGACTTTC.

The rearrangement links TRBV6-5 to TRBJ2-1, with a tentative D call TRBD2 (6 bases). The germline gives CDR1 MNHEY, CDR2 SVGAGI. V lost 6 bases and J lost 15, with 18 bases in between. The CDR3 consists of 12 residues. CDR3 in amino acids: CASRNFGDGGFF. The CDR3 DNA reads TGTGCCAGCAGAAATTTCGGGGACGGGGGGTTCTTC.

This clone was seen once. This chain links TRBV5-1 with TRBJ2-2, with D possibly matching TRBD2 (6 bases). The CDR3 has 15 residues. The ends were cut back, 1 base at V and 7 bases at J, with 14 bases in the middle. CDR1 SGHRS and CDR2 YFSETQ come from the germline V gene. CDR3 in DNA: TGCGCCAGCAGCTTGTTCGGGAGCGTCGGCGGGGAGCTGTTTTTT. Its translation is CASSLFGSVGGELFF.

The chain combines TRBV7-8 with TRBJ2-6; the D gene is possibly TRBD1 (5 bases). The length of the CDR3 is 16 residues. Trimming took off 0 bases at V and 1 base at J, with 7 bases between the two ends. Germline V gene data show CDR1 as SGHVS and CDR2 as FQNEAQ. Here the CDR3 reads CASSLAQVSGANVLTF. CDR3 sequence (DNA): TGTGCCAGCAGCTTAGCACAGGTATCTGGGGCCAACGTCCTGACTTTC.

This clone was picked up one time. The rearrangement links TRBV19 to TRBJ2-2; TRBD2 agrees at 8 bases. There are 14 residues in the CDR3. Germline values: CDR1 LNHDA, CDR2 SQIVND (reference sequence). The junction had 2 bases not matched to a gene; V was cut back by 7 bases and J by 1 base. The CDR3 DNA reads TGTGCCAGTATCCTAGCGGGGAACACCGGGGAGCTGTTTTTT. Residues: CASILAGNTGELFF.

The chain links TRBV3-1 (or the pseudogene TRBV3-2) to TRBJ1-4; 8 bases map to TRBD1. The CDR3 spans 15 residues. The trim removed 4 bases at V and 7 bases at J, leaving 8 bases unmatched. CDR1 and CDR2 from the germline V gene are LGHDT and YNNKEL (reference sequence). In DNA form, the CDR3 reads TGTGCCAGCAGCCCCGCGACAGGGGTCCGTGAAAAACTGTTTTTT. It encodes CASSPATGVREKLFF.

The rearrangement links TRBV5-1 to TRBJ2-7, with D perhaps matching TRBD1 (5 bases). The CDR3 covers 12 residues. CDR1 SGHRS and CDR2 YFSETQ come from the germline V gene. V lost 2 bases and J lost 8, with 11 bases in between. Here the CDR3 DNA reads TGCGCCAGCAGCTTTGGTACAGGCCAGCAGTACTTC. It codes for CASSFGTGQQYF.

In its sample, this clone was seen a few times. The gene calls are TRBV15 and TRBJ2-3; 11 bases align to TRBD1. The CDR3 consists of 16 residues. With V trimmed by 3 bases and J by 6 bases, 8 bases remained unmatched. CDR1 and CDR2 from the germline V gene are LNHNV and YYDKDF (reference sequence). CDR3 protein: CATSRTPDRGLDTQYF. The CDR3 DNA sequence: TGTGCCACCAGCAGGACTCCGGACAGGGGGCTGGATACGCAGTATTTT.

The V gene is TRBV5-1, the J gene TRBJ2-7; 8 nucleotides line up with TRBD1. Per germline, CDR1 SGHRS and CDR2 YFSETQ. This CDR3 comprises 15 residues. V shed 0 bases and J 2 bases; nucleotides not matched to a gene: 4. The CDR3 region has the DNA TGCGCCAGCAGCTTGGACGGACAGGGTGCCTACGAGCAGTACTTC. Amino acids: CASSLDGQGAYEQYF.

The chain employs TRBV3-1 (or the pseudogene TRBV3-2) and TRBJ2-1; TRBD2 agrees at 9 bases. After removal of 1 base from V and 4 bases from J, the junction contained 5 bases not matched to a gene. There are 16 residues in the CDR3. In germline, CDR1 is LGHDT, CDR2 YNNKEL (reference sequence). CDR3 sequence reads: CASSQGATSGYNEQFF. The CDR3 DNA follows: TGTGCCAGCAGCCAAGGCGCGACTAGCGGTTACAATGAGCAGTTCTTC.

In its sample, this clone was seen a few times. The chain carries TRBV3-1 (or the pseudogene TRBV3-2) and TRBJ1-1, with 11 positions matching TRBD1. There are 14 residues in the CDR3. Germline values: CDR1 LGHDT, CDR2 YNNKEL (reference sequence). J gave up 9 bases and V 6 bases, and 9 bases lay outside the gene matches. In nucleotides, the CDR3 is TGTGCCAGCAGTCCGCGGACAGGGGGCCTGAAAGCTTTCTTT. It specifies CASSPRTGGLKAFF.

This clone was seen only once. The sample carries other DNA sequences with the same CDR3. The CDR3 DNA follows: TGCAGCGGCGGGGGACAGGGGTACAATGAGCAGTTCTTC. Amino acids: CSGGGQGYNEQFF. This sequence joins TRBV29-1 and TRBJ2-1, with 10 bases lining up with TRBD1. CDR3 length equals 13 residues. Germline V lookup: CDR1 SQVTM, CDR2 ANQGSEA. V was pared by 7 bases and J by 4 bases, with 4 bases of the junction left unmatched.

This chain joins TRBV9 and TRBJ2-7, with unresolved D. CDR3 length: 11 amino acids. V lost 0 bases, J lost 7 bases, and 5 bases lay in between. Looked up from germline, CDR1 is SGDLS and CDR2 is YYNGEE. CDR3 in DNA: TGTGCCAGCAGCGTAGAGGAGGAGCAGTACTTC. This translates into CASSVEEEQYF.

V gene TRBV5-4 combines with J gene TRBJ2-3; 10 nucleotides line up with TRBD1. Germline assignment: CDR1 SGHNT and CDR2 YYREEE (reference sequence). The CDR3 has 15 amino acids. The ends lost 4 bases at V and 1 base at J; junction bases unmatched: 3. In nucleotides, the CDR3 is TGTGCCAGCAGCGGGGGGACAGGGGGCACAGATACGCAGTATTTT. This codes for CASSGGTGGTDTQYF.

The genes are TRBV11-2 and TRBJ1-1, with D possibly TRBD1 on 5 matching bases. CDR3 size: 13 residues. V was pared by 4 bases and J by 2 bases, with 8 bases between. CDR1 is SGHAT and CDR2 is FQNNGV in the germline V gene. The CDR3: CASSSQGNTEAFF. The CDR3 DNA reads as TGTGCCAGCAGCTCCCAGGGTAACACTGAAGCTTTCTTT.

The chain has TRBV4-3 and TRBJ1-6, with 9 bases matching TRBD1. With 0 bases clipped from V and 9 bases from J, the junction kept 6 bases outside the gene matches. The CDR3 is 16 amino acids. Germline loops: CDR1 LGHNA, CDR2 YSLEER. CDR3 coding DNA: TGCGCCAGCAGCCAAGACCGGACAGGGGAAGGTTCACCCCTCCACTTT. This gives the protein CASSQDRTGEGSPLHF.

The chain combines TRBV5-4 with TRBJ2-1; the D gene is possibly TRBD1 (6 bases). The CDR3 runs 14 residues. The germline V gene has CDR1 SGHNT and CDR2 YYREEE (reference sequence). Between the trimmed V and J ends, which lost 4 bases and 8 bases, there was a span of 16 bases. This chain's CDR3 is CASSPQGPLDEQFF. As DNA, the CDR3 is TGTGCCAGCAGCCCACAGGGTCCTTTGGATGAGCAGTTCTTC.

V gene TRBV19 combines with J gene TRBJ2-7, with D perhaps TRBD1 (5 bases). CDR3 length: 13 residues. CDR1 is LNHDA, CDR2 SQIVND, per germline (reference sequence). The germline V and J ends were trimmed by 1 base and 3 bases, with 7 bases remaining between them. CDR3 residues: CASSIGQYYEQYF. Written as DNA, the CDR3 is TGTGCCAGTAGTATAGGACAGTACTACGAGCAGTACTTC.

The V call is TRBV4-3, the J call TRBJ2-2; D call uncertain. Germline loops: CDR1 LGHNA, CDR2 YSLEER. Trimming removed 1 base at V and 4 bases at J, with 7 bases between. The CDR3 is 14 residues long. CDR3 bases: TGCGCCAGCAGCCAAGCCTCCTCCACCGGGGAGCTGTTTTTT. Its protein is CASSQASSTGELFF.

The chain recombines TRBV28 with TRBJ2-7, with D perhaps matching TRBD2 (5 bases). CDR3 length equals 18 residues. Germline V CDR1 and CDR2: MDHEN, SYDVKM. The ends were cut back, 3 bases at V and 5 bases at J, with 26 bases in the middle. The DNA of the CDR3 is TGTGCCAGCAGTTTTACGGTGGTTTCCTTTCGGGGAAAAGACGAGCAGTACTTC. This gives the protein CASSFTVVSFRGKDEQYF.